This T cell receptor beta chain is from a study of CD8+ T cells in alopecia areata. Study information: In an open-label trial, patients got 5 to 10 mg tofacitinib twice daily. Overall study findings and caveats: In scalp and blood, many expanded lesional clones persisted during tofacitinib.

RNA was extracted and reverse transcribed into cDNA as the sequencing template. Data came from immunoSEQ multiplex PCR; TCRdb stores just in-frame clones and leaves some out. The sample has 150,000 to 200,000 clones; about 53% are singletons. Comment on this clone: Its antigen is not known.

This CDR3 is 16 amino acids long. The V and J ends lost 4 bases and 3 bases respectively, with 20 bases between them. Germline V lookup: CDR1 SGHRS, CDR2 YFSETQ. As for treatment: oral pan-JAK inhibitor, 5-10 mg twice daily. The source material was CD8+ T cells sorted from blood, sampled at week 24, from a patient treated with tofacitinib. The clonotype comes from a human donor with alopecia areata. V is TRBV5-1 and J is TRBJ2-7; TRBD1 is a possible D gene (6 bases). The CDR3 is CASSEDLTQGGYEQYF. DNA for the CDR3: TGCGCCAGCAGCGAGGACCTAACACAGGGCGGCTACGAGCAGTACTTC.